The source of this T cell receptor (beta chain) is a study of shared clonotypes between healthy human individuals. Trimming pared 5 bases from V and 2 bases from J, leaving 14 bases between. The CDR3 has 15 amino acids. In germline, CDR1 is MNHEY, CDR2 SMNVEV (reference sequence). The naive CD8 population came from CD45RO-negative cells selected for CCR7, without terminally differentiated effector memory CD45RA+ cells. Every donor was a Caucasian adult from Nashville, Tennessee. Using about 220 ng DNA, some 30,000 T cell genomes, the sorted-subset replicate PCRs were run. Only in-frame clones appear in the TCRdb table, and some are missing; sequencing was by immunoSEQ multiplex PCR. The sample comprises about 2 million clones, approximately 95% of which are singletons, and roughly 1.2% rests with the top ten.

The sequencing input was naive CD8+ T cells sorted from blood. This TCR came from a young man in good health. This sequence joins TRBV27 and TRBJ2-3; D remains ambiguous. In DNA, the CDR3 is TGTGCCAGCAGTCCCCACCCCTTACACACAGATACGCAGTATTTT. Amino acids: CASSPHPLHTDTQYF.